The present T cell receptor (beta chain) was sequenced within a study of T cell responses to AZD1222 COVID-19 vaccine (dated by TCRdb to 2020 to 2022). For context, the study as a whole: A total of about 230 trial participants underwent TCR sequencing, of whom roughly 210 received two doses of AZD1222 and around 25 received two doses of the MenACWY control vaccine. Enrollment into the trials was organized by age into subgroups of 18-55, 56-69 and 70-plus years, and those subgroups contained about 160, 30 and 59 TCR-sequenced participants, respectively.

Broader findings and caveats from the paper: Vaccine-associated CD4 TCRs spanned the whole spike protein, with dominant responses in regions 160-218 and 743-854. Reportedly, almost half of the unique spike-specific TCRs recognized epitopes lying outside the regions that are mutated in the B.1.351 and B.1.1.7 variants. Participants were mostly white British, with more females than males. The authors suggested clonal diversity may have been underestimated. A significant rise in spike-specific TCR breadth and depth was observed after two AZD1222 doses relative to day 0 and relative to MenACWY recipients. Because no day 14 peak-response samples were available, the repertoires could be characterized only after the peak T cell response. Conclusions about previously exposed vaccinees are limited, since just five to seven AZD1222 recipients were seropositive for SARS-CoV-2 at baseline. In the small 56-69-year group, the increase in depth fell short of significance, most likely because of low power.

Worth noting for this clone: Its antigen target is currently unknown. No base quality values were provided; no much bigger clone lies one nucleotide off.

The label giving this sample's time point can be read as: about 28 days (+/-7) after the second vaccine dose. AZD1222 recipients with second doses at about 4 weeks or about 12 weeks were pooled, because spike-specific TCR depth and breadth did not differ between schedules. The vaccinee samples were drawn from two UK trials, COV001 and COV002, one of which was a single-blind randomized controlled phase 2/3 trial testing AZD1222 (ChAdOx1 nCoV-19) in healthy adults. For TCRbeta chain sequencing, PBMC samples were collected from trial participants at day 0 and at day 28 after the second dose. Relative to germline, V is missing 6 bases and J is missing 6 bases, with 14 bases of the junction outside any gene match. The CDR3 goes from the cysteine to the phenylalanine over 16 residues. The entry retains the CDR3 DNA only, 48 bases that are in frame from base 1. The germline V gene yields WSHSY for CDR1 and SAAADI for CDR2.

The CDR3 regions of human TCRbeta chains were analyzed by immunosequencing. In the original analysis: TCRs in the repertoires were matched against a reference library of SARS-CoV-2-specific TCRs that had been generated with the MIRA antigen-specificity platform. Breadth was defined as the fraction of unique TCRs that were SARS-CoV-2-associated. Depth was defined as the fraction of total T cells that were SARS-CoV-2-associated. Each spike-specific TCR was assigned to its reactive spike region and to a CD4 or CD8 class using the MIRA data. Log10-transformed breadth and depth values were compared by one-way ANOVA with Sidak's multiple comparisons tests. Held by TCRdb, this immuneACCESS table contains in-frame sequences only and omits some clones. Under half of the omission traces to an unresolved V gene where checked; the cause of the rest is unknown. The V and J calls and the clone size are those of that table, but D and trimming were determined from the DNA. The table for this sample lists roughly 180,000 clones; about 90% of them were counted only once. The ten largest clones take up roughly 2% of the sample.

The TCR was taken from an adult who received the AZD1222 COVID-19 vaccine. The chain is encoded by TRBV10-2 joined to TRBJ2-3, with 8 bases in between that match TRBD2. Here the sequenced sample was peripheral blood, taken 28 days after the second AZD1222 dose. DNA sequence: TGCGCCAGCAGGAAGGGTTTAGCGGGACAATCGGATACGCAGTATTTT. This encodes CASRKGLAGQSDTQYF.